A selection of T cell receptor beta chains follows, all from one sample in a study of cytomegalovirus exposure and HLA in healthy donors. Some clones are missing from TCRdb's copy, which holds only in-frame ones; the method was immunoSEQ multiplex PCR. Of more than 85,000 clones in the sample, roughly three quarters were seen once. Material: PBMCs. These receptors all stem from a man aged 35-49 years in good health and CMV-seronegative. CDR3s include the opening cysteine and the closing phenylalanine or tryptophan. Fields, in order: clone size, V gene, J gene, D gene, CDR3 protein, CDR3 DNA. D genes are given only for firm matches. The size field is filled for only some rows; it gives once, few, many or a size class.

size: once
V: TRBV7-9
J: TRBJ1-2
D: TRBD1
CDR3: CASSTGTGGAGGYTF
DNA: TGTGCCAGCAGCACCGGGACAGGGGGCGCGGGGGGCTACACCTTC

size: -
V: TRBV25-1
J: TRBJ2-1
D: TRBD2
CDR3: CASSEPGGGTSARNEQFF
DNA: TGTGCCAGCAGTGAACCCGGAGGGGGGACTAGCGCAAGGAATGAGCAGTTCTTC

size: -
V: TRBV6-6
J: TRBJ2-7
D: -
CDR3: CASSYHDRSYEQYF
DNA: TGTGCCAGCAGTTATCACGACAGGTCCTACGAGCAGTACTTC

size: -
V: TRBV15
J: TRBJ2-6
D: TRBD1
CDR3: CATSRDYARGFGANVLTF
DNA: TGTGCCACCAGCAGAGATTATGCCAGGGGGTTTGGGGCCAACGTCCTGACTTTC

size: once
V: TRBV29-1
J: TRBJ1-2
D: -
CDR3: CSARSFYGYTF
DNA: TGCAGCGCCCGTTCTTTTTATGGCTACACCTTC

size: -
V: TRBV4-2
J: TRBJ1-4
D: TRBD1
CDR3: CASSLGGAGEKLFF
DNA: TGTGCCAGCAGCCTAGGGGGCGCGGGTGAAAAACTGTTTTTT

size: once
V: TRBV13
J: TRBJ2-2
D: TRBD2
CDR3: CASSSAPAGASNTGELFF
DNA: TGTGCCAGCAGCTCTGCCCCAGCGGGGGCCTCGAACACCGGGGAGCTGTTTTTT

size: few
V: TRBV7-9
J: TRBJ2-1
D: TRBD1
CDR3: CASSSPGQGLREQFF
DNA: TGTGCCAGCAGCTCTCCGGGACAGGGGTTGCGGGAGCAGTTCTTC

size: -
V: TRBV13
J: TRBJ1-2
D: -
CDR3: CASSFEGRDGYTF
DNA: TGTGCCAGCAGCTTTGAGGGGAGGGATGGCTACACCTTC

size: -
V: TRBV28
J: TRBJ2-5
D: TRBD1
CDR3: CASSPRQGGETQYF
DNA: TGTGCCAGCAGTCCTCGACAGGGTGGTGAGACCCAGTACTTC

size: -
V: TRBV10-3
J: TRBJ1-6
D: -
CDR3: CAIAGFRPNEPKNSPLHF
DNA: TGTGCCATCGCGGGGTTTCGCCCGAACGAGCCCAAAAATTCACCCCTCCACTTT

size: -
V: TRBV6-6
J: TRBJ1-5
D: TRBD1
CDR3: CASTKQGGINQPQHF
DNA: TGTGCCAGCACCAAGCAGGGGGGTATCAATCAGCCCCAGCATTTT

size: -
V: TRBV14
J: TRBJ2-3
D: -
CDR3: CASSQDPGNTDTQYF
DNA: TGTGCCAGCAGCCAAGATCCGGGGAACACAGATACGCAGTATTTT

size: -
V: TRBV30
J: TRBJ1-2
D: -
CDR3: CAWKGQGAYGYTF
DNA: TGTGCCTGGAAGGGCCAGGGTGCCTATGGCTACACCTTC

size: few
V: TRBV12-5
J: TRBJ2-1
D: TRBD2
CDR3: CATRLAEAGDEQFF
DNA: TGTGCTACTCGACTAGCGGAGGCAGGGGATGAGCAGTTCTTC

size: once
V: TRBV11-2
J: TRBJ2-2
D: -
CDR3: CASSLTRTGELFF
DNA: TGTGCCAGCAGCCTAACGCGCACCGGGGAGCTGTTTTTT

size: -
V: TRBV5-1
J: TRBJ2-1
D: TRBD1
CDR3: CASSGDWTGPPGEQFF
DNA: TGCGCCAGCAGCGGGGACTGGACAGGGCCTCCCGGTGAGCAGTTCTTC

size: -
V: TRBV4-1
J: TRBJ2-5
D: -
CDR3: CASSQRVEETQYF
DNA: TGCGCCAGCAGCCAGAGGGTAGAGGAGACCCAGTACTTC

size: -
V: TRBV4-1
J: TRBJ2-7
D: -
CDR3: CASSQDSYYEQYF
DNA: TGCGCCAGCAGCCAGGACTCTTACTACGAGCAGTACTTC

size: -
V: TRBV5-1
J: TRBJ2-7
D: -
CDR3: CASSLERGSDEQYF
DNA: TGCGCCAGCAGCTTGGAGCGAGGAAGTGACGAGCAGTACTTC

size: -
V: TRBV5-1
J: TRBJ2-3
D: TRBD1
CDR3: CASSLSTGGVGTDTQYF
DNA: TGCGCCAGCAGCTTGAGTACAGGGGGCGTAGGTACAGATACGCAGTATTTT

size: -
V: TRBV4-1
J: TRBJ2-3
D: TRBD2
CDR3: CASTPGTSGRDTQYF
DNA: TGCGCCAGCACCCCAGGAACTAGCGGGAGGGATACGCAGTATTTT

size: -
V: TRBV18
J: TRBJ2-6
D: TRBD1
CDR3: CASSPTGGSGANVLTF
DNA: TGTGCCAGCTCACCAACAGGGGGCTCTGGGGCCAACGTCCTGACTTTC

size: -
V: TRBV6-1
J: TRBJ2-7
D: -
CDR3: CASSEMLGASEQYF
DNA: TGTGCCAGCAGTGAAATGCTGGGGGCGAGCGAGCAGTACTTC

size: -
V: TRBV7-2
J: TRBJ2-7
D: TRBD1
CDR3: CASSLVPGTVAYEQYF
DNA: TGTGCCAGCAGCTTAGTTCCCGGGACAGTTGCCTACGAGCAGTACTTC

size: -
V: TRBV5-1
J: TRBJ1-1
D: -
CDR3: CASSFGRGTEAFF
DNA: TGCGCCAGCAGCTTCGGGAGAGGCACTGAAGCTTTCTTT

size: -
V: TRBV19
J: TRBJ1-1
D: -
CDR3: CATKARAGPEAFF
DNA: TGTGCCACGAAAGCGAGGGCGGGTCCTGAAGCTTTCTTT

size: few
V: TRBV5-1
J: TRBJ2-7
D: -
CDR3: CASSLPGGSYEQYF
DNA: TGCGCCAGCAGCTTGCCCGGGGGCTCCTACGAGCAGTACTTC

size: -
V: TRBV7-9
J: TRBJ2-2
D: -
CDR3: CASSLAYSPGELFF
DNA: TGTGCCAGCAGCTTAGCCTATTCCCCCGGGGAGCTGTTTTTT

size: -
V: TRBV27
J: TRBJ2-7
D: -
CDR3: CASSLSGGRGDEQYF
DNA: TGTGCCAGCAGTTTATCGGGGGGGCGTGGAGACGAGCAGTACTTC

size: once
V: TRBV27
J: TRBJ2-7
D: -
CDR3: CASSLRGGFLYEQYF
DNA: TGTGCCAGCAGTTTGCGGGGAGGATTCCTCTACGAGCAGTACTTC

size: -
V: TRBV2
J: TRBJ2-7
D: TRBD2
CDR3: CASRDLLAGAHEQYF
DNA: TGTGCCAGCAGAGATCTACTAGCGGGGGCCCACGAGCAGTACTTC

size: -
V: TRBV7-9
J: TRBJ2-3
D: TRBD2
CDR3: CASSLGRLAGVGDTQYF
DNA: TGTGCCAGCAGCTTAGGGCGTCTAGCGGGAGTAGGAGATACGCAGTATTTT

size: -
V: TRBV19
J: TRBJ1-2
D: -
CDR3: CASSRQARGYGYTF
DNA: TGTGCCAGTAGTAGACAGGCGAGGGGGTATGGCTACACCTTC

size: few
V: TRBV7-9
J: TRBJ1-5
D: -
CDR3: CPSSRAETGQPQHF
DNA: TGTCCCAGCAGCCGAGCCGAAACAGGACAGCCCCAGCATTTT

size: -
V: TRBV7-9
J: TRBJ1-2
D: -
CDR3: CASSSSQGKGYTF
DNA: TGTGCCAGCAGCTCGTCCCAGGGGAAAGGCTACACCTTC

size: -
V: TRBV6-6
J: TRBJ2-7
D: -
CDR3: CASTPTRQGGYEQYF
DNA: TGTGCCAGCACCCCTACCCGGCAGGGCGGCTACGAGCAGTACTTC

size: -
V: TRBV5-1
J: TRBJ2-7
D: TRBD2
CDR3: CASSFRLAGATAYEQYF
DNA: TGCGCCAGCAGCTTTCGACTAGCGGGGGCCACTGCCTACGAGCAGTACTTC

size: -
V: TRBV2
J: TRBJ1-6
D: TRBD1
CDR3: CASRQGAGNSPLHF
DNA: TGTGCCAGCAGGCAGGGGGCGGGAAATTCACCCCTCCACTTT

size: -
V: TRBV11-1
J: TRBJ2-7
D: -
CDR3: CASSLYPDSPSGSYEQYF
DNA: TGTGCCAGCAGCTTATATCCTGATTCGCCCAGCGGATCCTACGAGCAGTACTTC

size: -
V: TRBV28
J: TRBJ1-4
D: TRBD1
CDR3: CASSLLQGSGKLFF
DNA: TGTGCCAGCAGTTTACTACAGGGGAGCGGAAAACTGTTTTTT

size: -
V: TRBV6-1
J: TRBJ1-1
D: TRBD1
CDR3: CASSDAGTGEAEAFF
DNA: TGTGCCAGCAGTGACGCTGGGACAGGGGAAGCTGAAGCTTTCTTT

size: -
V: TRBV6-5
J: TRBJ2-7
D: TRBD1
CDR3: CASSYRQGTYEQYF
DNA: TGTGCCAGCAGTTACCGACAGGGCACCTACGAGCAGTACTTC

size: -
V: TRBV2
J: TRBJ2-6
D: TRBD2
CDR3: CASRGWLAGSGANVLTF
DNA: TGTGCCAGCAGGGGGTGGCTAGCGGGCTCTGGGGCCAACGTCCTGACTTTC

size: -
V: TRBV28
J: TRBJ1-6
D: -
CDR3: CASTDNSPLHF
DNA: TGTGCCAGCACGGATAATTCACCCCTCCACTTT

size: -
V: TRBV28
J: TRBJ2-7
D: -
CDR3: CASSKTTLYEQYF
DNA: TGTGCCAGCAGTAAGACAACCCTCTACGAGCAGTACTTC

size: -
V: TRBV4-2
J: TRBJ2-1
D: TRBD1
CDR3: CASSQGPTGYIPNEQFF
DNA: TGTGCCAGCAGCCAAGGGCCGACAGGGTATATCCCAAATGAGCAGTTCTTC

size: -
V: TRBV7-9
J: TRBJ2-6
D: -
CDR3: CSSSASESGANVLTF
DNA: TGTTCCAGCAGCGCCTCTGAGTCTGGGGCCAACGTCCTGACTTTC

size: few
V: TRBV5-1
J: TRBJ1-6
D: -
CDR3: CASSRGTSDSYNSPLHF
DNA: TGCGCCAGCAGCCGCGGGACTTCAGACTCCTATAATTCACCCCTCCACTTT